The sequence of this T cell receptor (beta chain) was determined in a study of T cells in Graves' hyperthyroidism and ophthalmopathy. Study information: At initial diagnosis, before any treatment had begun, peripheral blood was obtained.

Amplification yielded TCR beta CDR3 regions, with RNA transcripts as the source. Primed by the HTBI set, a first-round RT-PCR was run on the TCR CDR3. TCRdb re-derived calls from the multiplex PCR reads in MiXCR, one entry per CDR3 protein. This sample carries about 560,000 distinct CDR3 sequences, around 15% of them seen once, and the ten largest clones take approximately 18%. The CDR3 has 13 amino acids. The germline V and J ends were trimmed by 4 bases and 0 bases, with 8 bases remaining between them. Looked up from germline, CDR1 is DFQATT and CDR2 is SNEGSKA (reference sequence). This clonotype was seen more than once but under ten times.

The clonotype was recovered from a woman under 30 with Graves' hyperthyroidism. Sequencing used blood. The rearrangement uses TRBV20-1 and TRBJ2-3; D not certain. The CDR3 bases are TGCAGTGCTATAGACCCTAGCACAGATACGCAGTATTTT. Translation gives CSAIDPSTDTQYF.